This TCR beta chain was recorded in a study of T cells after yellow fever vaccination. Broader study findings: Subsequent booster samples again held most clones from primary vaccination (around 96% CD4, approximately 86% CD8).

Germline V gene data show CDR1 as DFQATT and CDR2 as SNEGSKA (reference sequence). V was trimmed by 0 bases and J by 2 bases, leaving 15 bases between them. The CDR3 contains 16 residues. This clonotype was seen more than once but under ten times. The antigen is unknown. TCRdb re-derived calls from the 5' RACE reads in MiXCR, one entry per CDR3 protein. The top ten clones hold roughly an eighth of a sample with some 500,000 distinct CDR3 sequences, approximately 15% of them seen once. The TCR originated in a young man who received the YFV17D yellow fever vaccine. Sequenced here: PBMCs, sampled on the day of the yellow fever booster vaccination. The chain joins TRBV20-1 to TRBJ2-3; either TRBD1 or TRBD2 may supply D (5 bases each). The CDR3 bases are TGCAGTGCTAGAGATCTTATCCAGGGAGCCACAGATACGCAGTATTTT. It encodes CSARDLIQGATDTQYF.